The clone carrying this T cell receptor beta chain appeared once. This specimen belongs to a study of CD8 T cells in Susac syndrome. Random hexamers served to reverse transcribe roughly 0.5 to 1 ug RNA. MiXCR, applied by TCRdb to the immunoSEQ multiplex PCR reads, yields one record per CDR3 protein. In the table there are over 120,000 distinct CDR3 sequences, roughly 94% of which are singletons. Sample: CD4+ T cells from PBMCs. This TCR derives from a human donor in good health.

The CDR3 region is CASKRLAENNEQFF. DNA for the CDR3: TGCGCCAGCAAACGGCTAGCGGAAAACAATGAGCAGTTCTTC. The chain has TRBV5-1 and TRBJ2-1; TRBD2 matches at 7 bases. Germline CDR1 SGHRS, CDR2 YFSETQ. V dropped 6 bases and J dropped 5; count of bases not matched to a gene: 8. This CDR3 is built from 14 residues. The full variable domain, with the rest looked up from reference TRBV5-1 and TRBJ2-1, is KAGVTQTPRYLIKTRGQQVTLSCSPISGHRSVSWYQQTPGQGLQFLFEYFSETQRNKGNFPGRFSGRQFSNSRSEMNVSTLELGDSALYLCASKRLAENNEQFFGPGTRLTVL.